What follows are 10 T cell receptor beta chains derived from one specimen sequenced in a study of T cell clonotyping in hematopoietic cell transplantation (dated by TCRdb to 2020 to 2023). Taken with the paper, the label for time point translates to: recipient sample about 28 days before transplant, after cytoreduction. Library construction relied on the immunoSEQ multiplex PCR assay. TCRdb stores this immuneACCESS table with in-frame sequences only. Part of the clones is absent; in the studies checked, under half of the shortfall reflects unresolved V genes, and no reason is known for the rest. The sample includes about 28,000 clones, with approximately 94% observed a single time. The biggest ten clones account for 2% to 2.5% of the sample. The material sequenced was peripheral blood mononuclear cells, taken before stem cell transplant. The receptors stem from a man in his fifties with acute myeloid leukemia. Some clones in this sample may be carry-over from other donors' samples.

V and J are TRBV7-3 and TRBJ2-6, with 9 positions matching TRBD2. The V gene end was trimmed by 1 base and the J gene end by 4 bases; junction bases not matched to a gene: 8. CDR3 length equals 18 residues. Germline V gene data show CDR1 as SGHTA and CDR2 as FQGTGA. For the CDR3, the DNA is TGTGCCAGCAGCTTAATGGCGGCGGGGGGGCCCGGGGCCAACGTCCTGACTTTC. It encodes CASSLMAAGGPGANVLTF.

This chain links TRBV11-3 with TRBJ1-1, with D unresolved. Germline V gives CDR1 SGHNT, CDR2 YENEEA. The CDR3 totals 16 residues. V gave up 2 bases and J gave up 2 bases, with 15 bases separating them. The DNA of the CDR3 is TGTGCCAGCAGCTTAAGTCTGGAACACAAAAACACTGAAGCTTTCTTT. Its translation is CASSLSLEHKNTEAFF.

The rearrangement uses TRBV5-4 and TRBJ2-7; the match to TRBD1 covers 8 bases. V lost 5 bases, J lost 5 bases, and 9 bases stayed unmatched. Germline assignment: CDR1 SGHNT and CDR2 YYREEE (reference sequence). The CDR3 is made up of 14 amino acids. For the CDR3, the DNA is TGTGCCAGCAGTTCGCCAGGACAGGGACACGAGCAGTACTTC. Amino acid sequence: CASSSPGQGHEQYF.

J is TRBJ1-5 and V is TRBV15; tentative D call: TRBD1 (5 bases). The CDR3 totals 15 residues. V gave up 5 bases and J gave up 2 bases, with 13 bases separating them. CDR1 LNHNV and CDR2 YYDKDF come from the germline V gene (reference sequence). The CDR3 sequence: CATSGTGSGNQPQHF. CDR3 nucleotides: TGTGCCACCAGCGGTACAGGAAGCGGCAATCAGCCCCAGCATTTT.

The CDR3 DNA reads as TGTGCCAGCAGCCCTGGGACTAGCGGGAGGGTAGATACGCAGTATTTT. This gives the protein CASSPGTSGRVDTQYF. The V gene is TRBV9, the J gene TRBJ2-3; 16 nucleotides align to TRBD2. Looked up from germline, CDR1 is SGDLS and CDR2 is YYNGEE. The CDR3 is 16 amino acids. The junction had 4 bases not matched to a gene; V was cut back by 4 bases and J by 5 bases.

The CDR3 DNA sequence: TGTGCCAGCAGCTTGCAGGGGTTTGGGTCACCCCTCCACTTT. Encoded protein: CASSLQGFGSPLHF. The chain combines TRBV5-6 with TRBJ1-6; maybe TRBD1 (6 bases). The CDR3 extends over 14 amino acids. CDR1 and CDR2 from the germline V gene are SGHDT and YYEEEE. Trimming stripped 1 base from V and 10 bases from J, with 12 bases between. Complete variable domain (other parts from reference TRBV5-6 and TRBJ1-6): DAGVTQSPTHLIKTRGQQVTLRCSPKSGHDTVSWYQQALGQGPQFIFQYYEEEERQRGNFPDRFSGHQFPNYSSELNVNALLLGDSALYLCASSLQGFGSPLHFGNGTRLTVT.

The chain carries TRBV28 and TRBJ1-2; 11 bases are shared with TRBD1. The CDR3 is 14 amino acids. Germline CDR1 and CDR2: MDHEN and SYDVKM. Germline trimming cut 10 bases from V and 8 bases from J; bases unmatched to any gene: 12. CDR3 nucleotides: TGTGCCATCCGAAGACCGGGACAGGGGGGAGGCTACACCTTC. Protein sequence: CAIRRPGQGGGYTF.

V is TRBV28 and J is TRBJ1-1; D might be TRBD1 (6 bases). Trimming pared 7 bases from V and 3 bases from J, leaving 21 bases between. The CDR3 has 16 amino acids. Germline assignment: CDR1 MDHEN and CDR2 SYDVKM. CDR3 DNA: TGTGCCAGCACCCCAGGGTGGGGACAAAAGGACACTGAAGCTTTCTTT. This encodes CASTPGWGQKDTEAFF.

J is TRBJ2-7 and V is TRBV28; D is perhaps TRBD1 (7 bases). Trimming left V 2 bases short and J 9 bases short, with 17 bases between. Germline CDR1 and CDR2: MDHEN and SYDVKM. The CDR3 totals 14 residues. The CDR3, as DNA: TGTGCCAGCAGTTTAGCGGGACAGAGTACGGGGCAGTACTTC. Translating gives CASSLAGQSTGQYF.

In this sample, this clone turned up a few times. The chain employs TRBV28 and TRBJ1-2, with D unresolved. Germline CDR1 is MDHEN and CDR2 is SYDVKM. This CDR3 region has 12 residues. The CDR3 is CAGGNPNYGYTF. The CDR3, as DNA: TGTGCAGGCGGAAACCCTAACTATGGCTACACCTTC.